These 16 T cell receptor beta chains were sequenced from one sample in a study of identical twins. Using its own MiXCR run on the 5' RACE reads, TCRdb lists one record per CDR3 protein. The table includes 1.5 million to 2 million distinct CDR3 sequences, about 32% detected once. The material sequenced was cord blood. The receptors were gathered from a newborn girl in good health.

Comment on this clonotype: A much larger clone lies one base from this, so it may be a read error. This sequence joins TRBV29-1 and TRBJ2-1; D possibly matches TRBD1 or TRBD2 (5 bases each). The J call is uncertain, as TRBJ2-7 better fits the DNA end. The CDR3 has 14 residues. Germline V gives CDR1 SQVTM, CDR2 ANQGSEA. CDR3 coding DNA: TGCAGCGTGGGCAGGGCTAGCTCCTACAATGAGCAGTACTTC. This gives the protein CSVGRASSYNEQYF.

DNA for the CDR3: TGTGCCAGCAGTTCGGGGACACTCACTAATGAAAAACTGTTTTTT. This codes for CASSSGTLTNEKLFF. The chain has TRBV28 and TRBJ1-4; the D gene is possibly TRBD1 (6 bases). V gave up 4 bases and J gave up 2 bases, with 11 bases separating them. This CDR3 is built from 15 residues. Germline V lookup: CDR1 MDHEN, CDR2 SYDVKM. Variable domain in full (rest from reference TRBV28 and TRBJ1-4): DVKVTQSSRYLVKRTGEKVFLECVQDMDHENMFWYRQDPGLGLRLIYFSYDVKMKEKGDIPEGYSVSREKKERFSLILESASTNQTSMYLCASSSGTLTNEKLFFGSGTQLSVL.

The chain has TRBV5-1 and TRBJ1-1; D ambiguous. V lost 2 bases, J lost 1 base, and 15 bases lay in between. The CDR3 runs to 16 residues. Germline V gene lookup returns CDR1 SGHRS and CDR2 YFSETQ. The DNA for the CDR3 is TGCGCCAGCAGCTTTACGGCGGCGGCGGGGAACACTGAAGCTTTCTTT. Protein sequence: CASSFTAAAGNTEAFF.

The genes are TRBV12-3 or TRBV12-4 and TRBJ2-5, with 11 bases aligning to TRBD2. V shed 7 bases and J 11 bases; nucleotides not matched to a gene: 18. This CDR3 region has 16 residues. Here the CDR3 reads CASTSSGTSGYNEQYF. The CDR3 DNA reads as TGTGCCAGCACCTCATCCGGGACTAGCGGCTACAATGAGCAGTACTTC.

The CDR3 sequence is CSWGGEGGELFF. The CDR3, as DNA: TGCAGTTGGGGGGGGGAAGGCGGGGAGCTGTTTTTT. This sequence joins TRBV20-1 and TRBJ2-2; 7 bases align to TRBD2. Germline-derived CDR1 and CDR2 are DFQATT and SNEGSKA (reference sequence). The CDR3 is 12 residues long. With V trimmed by 8 bases and J by 7 bases, 7 bases remained unmatched.

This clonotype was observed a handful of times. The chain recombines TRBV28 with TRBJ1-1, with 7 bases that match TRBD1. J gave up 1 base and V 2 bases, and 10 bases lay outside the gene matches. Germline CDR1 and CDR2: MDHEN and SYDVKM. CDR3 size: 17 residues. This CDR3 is CASSLARQGTRNTEAFF. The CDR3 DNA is TGTGCCAGCAGTTTAGCAAGACAGGGAACCAGGAACACTGAAGCTTTCTTT. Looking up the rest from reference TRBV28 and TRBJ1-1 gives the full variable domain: DVKVTQSSRYLVKRTGEKVFLECVQDMDHENMFWYRQDPGLGLRLIYFSYDVKMKEKGDIPEGYSVSREKKERFSLILESASTNQTSMYLCASSLARQGTRNTEAFFGQGTRLTVV.

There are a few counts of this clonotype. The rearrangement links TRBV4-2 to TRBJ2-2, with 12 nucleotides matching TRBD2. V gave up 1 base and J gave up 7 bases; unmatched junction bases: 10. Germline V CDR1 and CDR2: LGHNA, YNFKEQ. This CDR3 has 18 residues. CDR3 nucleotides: TGTGCCAGCAGCCAAGTGGGGGGGACTAGCGGGTTCTACGGGGAGCTGTTTTTT. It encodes CASSQVGGTSGFYGELFF.

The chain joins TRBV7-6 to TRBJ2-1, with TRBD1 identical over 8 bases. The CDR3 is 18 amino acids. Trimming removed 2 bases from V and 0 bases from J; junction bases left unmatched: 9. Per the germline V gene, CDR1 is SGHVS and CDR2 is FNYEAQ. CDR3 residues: CASSLPPWTGSSYNEQFF. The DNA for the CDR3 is TGTGCCAGCAGCTTACCACCGTGGACAGGGAGCTCCTACAATGAGCAGTTCTTC.

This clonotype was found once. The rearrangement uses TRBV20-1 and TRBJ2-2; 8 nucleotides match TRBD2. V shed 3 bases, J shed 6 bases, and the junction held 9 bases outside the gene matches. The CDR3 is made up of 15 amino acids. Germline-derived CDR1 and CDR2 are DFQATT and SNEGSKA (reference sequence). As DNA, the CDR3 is TGCAGTGCTAGGCCCCTGGGACTAGGGGCCGGGGAGCTGTTTTTT. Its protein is CSARPLGLGAGELFF.

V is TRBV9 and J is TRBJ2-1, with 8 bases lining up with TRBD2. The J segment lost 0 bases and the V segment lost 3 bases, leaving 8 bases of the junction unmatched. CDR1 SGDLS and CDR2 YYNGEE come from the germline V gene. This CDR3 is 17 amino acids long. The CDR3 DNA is TGTGCCAGCAGCGGAGAGCTCAGCGGGAGCTCCTACAATGAGCAGTTCTTC. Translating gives CASSGELSGSSYNEQFF. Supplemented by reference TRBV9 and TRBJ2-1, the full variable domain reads DSGVTQTPKHLITATGQRVTLRCSPRSGDLSVYWYQQSLDQGLQFLIQYYNGEERAKGNILERFSAQQFPDLHSELNLSSLELGDSALYFCASSGELSGSSYNEQFFGPGTRLTVL.

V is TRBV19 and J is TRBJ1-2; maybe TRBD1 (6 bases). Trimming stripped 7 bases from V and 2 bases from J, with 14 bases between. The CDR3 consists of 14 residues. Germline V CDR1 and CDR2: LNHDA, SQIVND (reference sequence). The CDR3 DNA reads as TGTGCCAGTACCGACTTCACAGGGAACTATGGCTACACCTTC. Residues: CASTDFTGNYGYTF. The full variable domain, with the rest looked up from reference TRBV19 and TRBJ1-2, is DGGITQSPKYLFRKEGQNVTLSCEQNLNHDAMYWYRQDPGQGLRLIYYSQIVNDFQKGDIAEGYSVSREKKESFPLTVTSAQKNPTAFYLCASTDFTGNYGYTFGSGTRLTVV.

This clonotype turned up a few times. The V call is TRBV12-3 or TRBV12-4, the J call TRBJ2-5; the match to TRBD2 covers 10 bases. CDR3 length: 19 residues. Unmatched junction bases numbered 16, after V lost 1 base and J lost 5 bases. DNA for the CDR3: TGTGCCAGCAGTTTAGTGGATCTCCTTAGCGGGGGGACTGGGGAGACCCAGTACTTC. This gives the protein CASSLVDLLSGGTGETQYF.

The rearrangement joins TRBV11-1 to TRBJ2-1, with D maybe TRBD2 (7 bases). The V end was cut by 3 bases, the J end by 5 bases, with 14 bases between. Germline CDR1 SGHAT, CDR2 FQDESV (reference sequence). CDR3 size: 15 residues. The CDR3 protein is CASSFAGASHNEQFF. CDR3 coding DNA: TGTGCCAGCAGCTTTGCGGGGGCTAGCCACAATGAGCAGTTCTTC.

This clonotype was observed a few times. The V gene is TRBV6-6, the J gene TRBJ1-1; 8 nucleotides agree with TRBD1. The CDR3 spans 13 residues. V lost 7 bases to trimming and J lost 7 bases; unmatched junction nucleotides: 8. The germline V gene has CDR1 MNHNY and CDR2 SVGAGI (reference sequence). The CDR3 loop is CASIQGAQGEAFF. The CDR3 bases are TGTGCCAGCATTCAGGGGGCGCAGGGTGAAGCTTTCTTT.

The CDR3, as DNA: TGCAGCGTTGCCCCGCGGCTAGCGGGGGACGGTGAGCAGTTCTTC. The encoded protein is CSVAPRLAGDGEQFF. The V call is TRBV29-1, the J call TRBJ2-1; 10 bases match TRBD2. The CDR3 totals 15 residues. In germline, CDR1 is SQVTM, CDR2 ANQGSEA. V dropped 4 bases and J dropped 9; count of bases not matched to a gene: 12.

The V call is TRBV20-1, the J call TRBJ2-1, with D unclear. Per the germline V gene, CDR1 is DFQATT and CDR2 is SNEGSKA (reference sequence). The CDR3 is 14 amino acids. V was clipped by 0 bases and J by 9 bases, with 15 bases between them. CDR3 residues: CSAREGSGGREQFF. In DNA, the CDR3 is TGCAGTGCTAGAGAAGGCAGTGGTGGCCGTGAGCAGTTCTTC.